These 7 T cell receptor beta chains were sequenced from one sample in a study of T cells in Graves' hyperthyroidism and ophthalmopathy. Researchers took RNA transcripts and amplified the TCR beta CDR3 regions from them. The HTBI primer set was used in a first-round RT-PCR of the TCR CDR3. TCRdb called the multiplex PCR reads again in MiXCR, with one record for every CDR3 protein. Altogether roughly 250,000 distinct CDR3 sequences are present, approximately 23% being singletons, with the ten largest covering around 60%. What was sequenced was blood. Receptors were obtained from a man younger than 45 with Graves' ophthalmopathy.

The sample holds many counts of this clonotype. This chain connects TRBV30 to TRBJ1-1; D might be TRBD1 (5 bases). Germline lookup yields CDR1 GTSNPN and CDR2 SVGIG (reference sequence). V lost 4 bases to trimming and J lost 7 bases, with 25 bases between them. The CDR3 sequence is 16 residues long. The CDR3 loop is CAWTPGTWGRNVEAFF. DNA for the CDR3: TGTGCCTGGACCCCGGGCACCTGGGGGAGAAATGTTGAAGCTTTCTTT.

The J gene is TRBJ1-1, the V gene TRBV7-6, with 8 nucleotides matching TRBD1. With 2 bases clipped from V and 11 bases from J, the junction kept 4 bases outside the gene matches. The CDR3 totals 12 residues. Per the germline V gene, CDR1 is SGHVS and CDR2 is FNYEAQ. The CDR3 DNA reads TGTGCCAGCAGCTTACCAGGGGGCGAGGCTTTCTTT. As protein: CASSLPGGEAFF.

This clonotype appeared a few times. V is TRBV6-1 and J is TRBJ1-1; 7 bases map to TRBD1. Germline assignment: CDR1 MNHNS and CDR2 SASEGT. With 8 bases clipped from V and 0 bases from J, the junction kept 3 bases outside the gene matches. This CDR3 contains 13 residues. The CDR3 DNA follows: TGTGCCAGCGGGGACAGCTTGAACACTGAAGCTTTCTTT. This gives the protein CASGDSLNTEAFF.

V and J are TRBV5-1 and TRBJ2-7; a possible D gene is TRBD1 (6 bases). The CDR3 length is 14 residues. The V gene lost 6 bases and the J gene lost 2 bases, with 15 bases spanning the gap. CDR1 and CDR2 from the germline V gene are SGHRS and YFSETQ. CDR3 protein: CASNLNTGTYEQYF. The CDR3 nucleotides are TGCGCCAGCAACCTCAATACAGGGACCTACGAGCAGTACTTC.

This clonotype has only a few counts. This chain joins TRBV28 and TRBJ2-1; 9 bases are shared with TRBD2. Germline trimming cut 4 bases from V and 4 bases from J; bases unmatched to any gene: 5. This CDR3 contains 15 residues. The germline V gene has CDR1 MDHEN and CDR2 SYDVKM. CDR3 coding DNA: TGTGCCAGCAGTTGGTCTAGCGGGACATACAATGAGCAGTTCTTC. The encoded protein is CASSWSSGTYNEQFF. The full variable domain, completed using reference TRBV28 and TRBJ2-1, is DVKVTQSSRYLVKRTGEKVFLECVQDMDHENMFWYRQDPGLGLRLIYFSYDVKMKEKGDIPEGYSVSREKKERFSLILESASTNQTSMYLCASSWSSGTYNEQFFGPGTRLTVL.

In this sample, this clonotype turned up many times. The chain carries TRBV20-1 and TRBJ2-3; D is unresolved. V was cut by 2 bases and J by 5 bases, with 11 bases left in between. The CDR3 totals 13 residues. In germline, CDR1 is DFQATT, CDR2 SNEGSKA (reference sequence). For the CDR3, the DNA is TGCAGTGCTAGATATGAGGTCCTAGATACGCAGTATTTT. It specifies CSARYEVLDTQYF.

Only a few counts were recorded for this clonotype. The chain has TRBV15 and TRBJ2-1; 12 bases align to TRBD2. Germline V gene data show CDR1 as LNHNV and CDR2 as YYDKDF (reference sequence). The V segment lost 4 bases and the J segment 9 bases; nucleotides outside the gene matches: 7. CDR3 length: 15 amino acids. CDR3 in amino acids: CATSTDLAGGIEQFF. CDR3 DNA sequence: TGTGCCACCAGCACTGATCTAGCGGGAGGGATTGAGCAGTTCTTC.